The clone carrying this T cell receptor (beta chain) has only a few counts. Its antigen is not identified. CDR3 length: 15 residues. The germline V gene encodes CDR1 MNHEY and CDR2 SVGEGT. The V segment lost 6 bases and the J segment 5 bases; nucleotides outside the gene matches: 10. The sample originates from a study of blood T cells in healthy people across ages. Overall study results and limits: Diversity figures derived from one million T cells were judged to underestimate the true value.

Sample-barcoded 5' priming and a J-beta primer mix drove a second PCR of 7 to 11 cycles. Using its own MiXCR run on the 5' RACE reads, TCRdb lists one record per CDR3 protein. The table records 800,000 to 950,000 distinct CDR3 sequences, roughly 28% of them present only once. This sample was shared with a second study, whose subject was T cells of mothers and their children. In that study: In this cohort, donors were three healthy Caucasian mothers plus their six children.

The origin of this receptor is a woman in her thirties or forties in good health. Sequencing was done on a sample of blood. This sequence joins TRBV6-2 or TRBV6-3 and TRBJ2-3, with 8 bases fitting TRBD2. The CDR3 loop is CASSPAGGREDTQYF. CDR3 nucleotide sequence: TGTGCCAGCAGCCCCGCGGGGGGCAGGGAAGATACGCAGTATTTT.